A selection of T cell receptor beta chains follows, all from one sample in a study of identical twins. MiXCR, run by TCRdb on the 5' RACE reads, gives a single entry per CDR3 protein. The repertoire includes around 230,000 distinct CDR3 sequences, around a tenth of them detected once, and 5% to 6% sits in the top ten. Sequencing used memory (CD45RO+) T cells sorted from blood. The source is a woman aged 18-29 years in good health. The CDR3 runs from the conserved cysteine through the conserved F or W. Fields, in order: J gene, V gene, clone size, D gene, CDR3 DNA, CDR3 protein. A D gene is named only where the DNA matches it firmly. For some rows the clone size is stated as once, few or many, or as a class when expanded; others skip it.

TRBJ2-3 TRBV10-2 . . TGCGCCAGCAGTGCACAGGGCACAGATACGCAGTATTTT CASSAQGTDTQYF
TRBJ1-2 TRBV2 . TRBD1 TGTGCCAACGCAGCCCACCCGGGACAGGATAACTATGGCTACACCTTC CANAAHPGQDNYGYTF
TRBJ2-1 TRBV7-7 few . TGTGCTAGCAGCCCCAACGGGGATGAGCAGTTCTTC CASSPNGDEQFF
TRBJ2-1 TRBV12-3/TRBV12-4 many TRBD2 TGTGCCAGCAGAGATTCTAGCGGAGTCTACAATGAGCAGTTCTTC CASRDSSGVYNEQFF
TRBJ1-1 TRBV29-1 many . TGCAGCGTTATGGCCGGGTGGGGCATGAACACTGAAGCTTTCTTT CSVMAGWGMNTEAFF
TRBJ1-2 TRBV29-1 . . TGCAGCGTTGTAGGCGCCTATGGCTACACCTTC CSVVGAYGYTF
TRBJ2-5 TRBV20-1 . TRBD1 TGCAGTGCTGCCGGGACAGGGCACGAAGTGGCCCAGTACTTC CSAAGTGHEVAQYF
TRBJ2-5 TRBV7-9 few . TGTGCCAGCAGCTTAGTGGCTGACGGAGAGACCCAGTACTTC CASSLVADGETQYF
TRBJ2-1 TRBV23-1 . TRBD2 TGCGCCAGCGTATCTAGCGGGAGGGCTTTATACAATGAGCAGTTCTTC CASVSSGRALYNEQFF
TRBJ2-7 TRBV6-2/TRBV6-3 . TRBD1 TGTGCCACCGACCGGGACAGGGGAACCTACGAGCAGTACTTC CATDRDRGTYEQYF
TRBJ2-7 TRBV3-1 . . TGTGCCAGCAGCCATACAGGGCTTCGGACCGAGCAGTACTTC CASSHTGLRTEQYF
TRBJ1-4 TRBV12-3/TRBV12-4 few TRBD1 TGTGCCAGCAGTCGGGGCGGACAGGGCCTGGAAAAACTGTTTTTT CASSRGGQGLEKLFF
TRBJ2-1 TRBV20-1 few . TGCAGTGCTCTAGCAGTAAGGGCCCCACCCTTC CSALAVRAPPF
TRBJ1-6 TRBV6-1 few . TGTGCCAGCTCCTCGGTGGGGGCTAATTCACCCCTCCACTTT CASSSVGANSPLHF
TRBJ2-4 TRBV5-5 many . TGTGCCAGCAGCTTCAAAGGGGCGGAAAACATTCAGTACTTC CASSFKGAENIQYF
TRBJ2-1 TRBV10-2 few TRBD2 TGCGCCAGCAGCGGGACTAGCGGGAGTGGAAGCTCCTACAATGAGCAGTTCTTC CASSGTSGSGSSYNEQFF
TRBJ2-1 TRBV12-3/TRBV12-4 . . TGTGCCAGCAGTCGAAGATACTCCTACAATGAGCAGTTCTTC CASSRRYSYNEQFF
TRBJ1-2 TRBV20-1 . . TGCAGTGCTAGAGTAATTTATGGCTACACCTTC CSARVIYGYTF
TRBJ2-1 TRBV15 . . TGTGCCACCAGCAGAGGGCTCAATGAGCAGTTCTTC CATSRGLNEQFF
TRBJ2-3 TRBV4-3 many TRBD2 TGCGCCAGCAGCCGTGGGCTAGCGGGAGACACAGATACGCAGTATTTT CASSRGLAGDTDTQYF
TRBJ2-5 TRBV9 . TRBD2 TGTGCCAGCAGCGAGCCACTAGCGGGAGCAGAGACCCAGTACTTC CASSEPLAGAETQYF
TRBJ2-1 TRBV7-2 few . TGTGCCAGCGGGAGGGGGCCCTACAATGAGCAGTTCTTC CASGRGPYNEQFF
TRBJ1-1 TRBV5-1 many . TGCGCCAGCAGCGAGGGACGCCCCGGCACTGAAGCTTTCTTT CASSEGRPGTEAFF
TRBJ2-3 TRBV10-1 . . TGCGCCAGCAGTGAAAGACTCTGGGAGGTCAGCACAGATACGCAGTATTTT CASSERLWEVSTDTQYF
TRBJ1-5 TRBV29-1 . . TGCAGCGCGGGTCAAGGTCAGCCCCAGCATTTT CSAGQGQPQHF
TRBJ2-7 TRBV6-2/TRBV6-3 . TRBD2 TGTGCCAGCAGTTTTTCTGCCGGGACTAGCGGCACCTACGAGCAGTACTTC CASSFSAGTSGTYEQYF